This T cell receptor (beta chain) was captured by sequencing in a study of T cells in Graves' hyperthyroidism and ophthalmopathy. Comment on this clonotype: The antigen is not known.

RNA transcripts served as the template for amplifying TCR beta CDR3 regions. When the TCR CDR3 underwent first-round RT-PCR, the HTBI primer set was used. TCRdb itself ran the multiplex PCR reads through MiXCR, one entry per CDR3 protein. The table has fewer than 750,000 distinct CDR3 sequences, about 15% seen once. Trimming shortened V by 3 bases and J by 0 bases, and 9 bases separated the two germline ends. Germline CDR1 MNHNS, CDR2 SASEGT. The CDR3 has 15 amino acids. Notes on the study in general: Blood shared most expanded thyroid clonotypes above 0.001.

This TCR was recovered from a woman aged 45-60 years with Graves' ophthalmopathy. The sample taken for sequencing was blood. The chain couples TRBV6-1 to TRBJ1-5; tentatively, D is TRBD1 (5 bases). This CDR3 reads CASSDRRDSNQPQHF. For the CDR3, the DNA is TGTGCCAGCAGTGACCGCAGGGATAGCAATCAGCCCCAGCATTTT.